This TCR beta chain was retrieved from a study of T cells expressing NK-cell markers. Across the study: Of eight sequenced donors, seven were HCMV-seropositive and one HCMV-seronegative.

Turning to this clonotype: Its antigen is unidentified.

Germline lookup yields CDR1 MNHNS and CDR2 SASEGT. The CDR3 extends over 15 amino acids. TCRdb re-called the 5' RACE reads; every CDR3 protein appears as one record, without DNA. The data include about 400,000 distinct CDR3 sequences; the top ten clones carry over 8.5%. Regarding the study as a whole: The share of CD8+ T cells held by dominant NKG2C+ clonotypes was roughly 1.0-8% in about six donors.

This chain connects TRBV6-1 to TRBJ2-7; TCRdb reports TRBD1, a call that lacks DNA to check it against. The sample consisted of blood T cells: a sorted CD56 or NKG2C T cell subset, CD4+ or CD8+ T cells, or bulk PBMC T cells (not recorded which). The sequence was obtained from a woman between 45 and 60 years old in good health. The CDR3 here is CASSPLTGTGSEQYF.